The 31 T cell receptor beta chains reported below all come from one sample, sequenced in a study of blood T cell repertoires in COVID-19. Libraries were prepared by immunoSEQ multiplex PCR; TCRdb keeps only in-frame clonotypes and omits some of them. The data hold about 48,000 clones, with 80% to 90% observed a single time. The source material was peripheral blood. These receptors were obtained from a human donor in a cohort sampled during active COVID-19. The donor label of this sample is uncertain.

The CDR3: CASSITGGHKYGYTF. For the CDR3, the DNA is TGTGCCAGCAGTATCACAGGGGGCCATAAATATGGCTACACCTTC. The chain has TRBV28 and TRBJ1-2; 9 bases align to TRBD1. The CDR3 consists of 15 residues. Germline-derived CDR1 and CDR2 are MDHEN and SYDVKM. The V segment lost 5 bases and the J segment 5 bases; nucleotides outside the gene matches: 9.

CDR3 residues: CASSYEGSGNTIYF. DNA of the CDR3: TGTGCCAGCAGTTACGAGGGATCTGGAAACACCATATATTTT. The V gene is TRBV6-6, the J gene TRBJ1-3; D remains ambiguous. The CDR3 runs 14 residues. The germline V gene has CDR1 MNHNY and CDR2 SVGAGI (reference sequence). Trimming removed 2 bases at V and 1 base at J, with 6 bases between.

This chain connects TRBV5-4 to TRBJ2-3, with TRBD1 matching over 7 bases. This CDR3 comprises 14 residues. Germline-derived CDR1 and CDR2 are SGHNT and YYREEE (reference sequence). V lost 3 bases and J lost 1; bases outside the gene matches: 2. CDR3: CASSSQGGTDTQYF. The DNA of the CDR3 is TGTGCCAGCAGCTCGCAGGGGGGCACAGATACGCAGTATTTT.

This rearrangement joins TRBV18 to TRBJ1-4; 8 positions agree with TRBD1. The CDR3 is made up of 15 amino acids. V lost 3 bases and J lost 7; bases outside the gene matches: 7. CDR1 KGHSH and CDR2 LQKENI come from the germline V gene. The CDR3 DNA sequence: TGTGCCAGCTCACCTACCCAGGGGGCGCTTGAAAAACTGTTTTTT. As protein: CASSPTQGALEKLFF. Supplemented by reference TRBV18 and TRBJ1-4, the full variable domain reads NAGVMQNPRHLVRRRGQEARLRCSPMKGHSHVYWYRQLPEEGLKFMVYLQKENIIDESGMPKERFSAEFPKEGPSILRIQQVVRGDSAAYFCASSPTQGALEKLFFGSGTQLSVL.

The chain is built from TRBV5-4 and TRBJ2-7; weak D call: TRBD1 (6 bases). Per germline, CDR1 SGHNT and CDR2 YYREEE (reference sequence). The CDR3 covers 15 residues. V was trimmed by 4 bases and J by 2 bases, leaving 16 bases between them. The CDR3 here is CASSPKQGFTYEQYF. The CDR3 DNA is TGTGCCAGCAGCCCAAAACAGGGATTCACCTACGAGCAGTACTTC.

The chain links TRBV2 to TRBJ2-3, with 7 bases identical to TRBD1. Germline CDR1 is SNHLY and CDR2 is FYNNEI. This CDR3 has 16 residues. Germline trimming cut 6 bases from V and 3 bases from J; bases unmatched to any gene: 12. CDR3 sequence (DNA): TGTGCCAGCAGCCTACTCCTCCCGGGACAGACAGATACGCAGTATTTT. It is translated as CASSLLLPGQTDTQYF.

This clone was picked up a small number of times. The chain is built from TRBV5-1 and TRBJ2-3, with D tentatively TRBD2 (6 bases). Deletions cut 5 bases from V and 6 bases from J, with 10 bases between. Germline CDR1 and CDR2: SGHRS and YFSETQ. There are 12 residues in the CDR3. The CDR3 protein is CASSTEGDTQYF. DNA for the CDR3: TGCGCCAGCAGTACGGAGGGGGATACGCAGTATTTT.

CDR3 in amino acids: CASSRLPGQASYEQYF. CDR3 nucleotide sequence: TGTGCCAGCAGCCGCCTCCCGGGACAGGCCTCCTACGAGCAGTACTTC. The chain employs TRBV5-6 and TRBJ2-7; 8 nucleotides match TRBD1. Germline CDR1 reads SGHDT; CDR2 reads YYEEEE. Losses at the gene ends were 4 bases for V and 0 bases for J; bases not matched to a gene: 9. The CDR3 loop spans 16 amino acids.

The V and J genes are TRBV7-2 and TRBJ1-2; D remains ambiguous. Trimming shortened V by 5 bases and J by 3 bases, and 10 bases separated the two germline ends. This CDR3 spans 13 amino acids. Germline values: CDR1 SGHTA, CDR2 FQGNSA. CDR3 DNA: TGTGCCAGCAGCATACCCCGGGACTATGGCTACACCTTC. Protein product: CASSIPRDYGYTF.

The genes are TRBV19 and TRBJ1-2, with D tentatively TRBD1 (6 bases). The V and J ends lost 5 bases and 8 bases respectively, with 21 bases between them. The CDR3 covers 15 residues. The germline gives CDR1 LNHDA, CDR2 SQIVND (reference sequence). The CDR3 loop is CASSPRRGLTGGYTF. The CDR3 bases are TGTGCCAGTAGTCCCCGGCGGGGGCTGACTGGAGGCTACACCTTC.

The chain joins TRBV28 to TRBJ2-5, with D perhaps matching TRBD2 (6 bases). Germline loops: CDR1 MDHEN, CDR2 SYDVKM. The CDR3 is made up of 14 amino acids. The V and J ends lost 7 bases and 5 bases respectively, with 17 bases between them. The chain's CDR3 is CASNRGTARETQYF. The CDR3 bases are TGTGCCAGCAATCGCGGGACGGCCAGGGAGACCCAGTACTTC. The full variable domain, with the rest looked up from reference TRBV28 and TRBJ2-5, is DVKVTQSSRYLVKRTGEKVFLECVQDMDHENMFWYRQDPGLGLRLIYFSYDVKMKEKGDIPEGYSVSREKKERFSLILESASTNQTSMYLCASNRGTARETQYFGPGTRLLVL.

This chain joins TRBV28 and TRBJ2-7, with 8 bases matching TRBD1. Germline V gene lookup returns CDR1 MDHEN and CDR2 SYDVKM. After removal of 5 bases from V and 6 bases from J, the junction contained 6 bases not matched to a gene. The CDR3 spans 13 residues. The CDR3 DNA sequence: TGTGCCAGCAGTCGAGGACAGGGTGGCGAGCAGTACTTC. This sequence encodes CASSRGQGGEQYF. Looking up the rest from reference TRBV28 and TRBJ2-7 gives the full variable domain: DVKVTQSSRYLVKRTGEKVFLECVQDMDHENMFWYRQDPGLGLRLIYFSYDVKMKEKGDIPEGYSVSREKKERFSLILESASTNQTSMYLCASSRGQGGEQYFGPGTRLTVT.

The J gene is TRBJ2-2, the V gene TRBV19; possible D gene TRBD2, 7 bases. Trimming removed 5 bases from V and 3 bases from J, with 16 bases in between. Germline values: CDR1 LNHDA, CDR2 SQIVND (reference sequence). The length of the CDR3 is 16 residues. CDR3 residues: CASSGGGGAYTGELFF. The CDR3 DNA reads TGTGCCAGTAGTGGCGGAGGGGGGGCGTACACCGGGGAGCTGTTTTTT.

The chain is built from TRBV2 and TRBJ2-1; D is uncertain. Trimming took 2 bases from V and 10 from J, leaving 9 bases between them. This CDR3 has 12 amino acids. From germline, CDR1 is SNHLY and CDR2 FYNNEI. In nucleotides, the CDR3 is TGTGCCAGCAGTGAATTCAGGTCGGAGCAGTTCTTC. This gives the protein CASSEFRSEQFF.

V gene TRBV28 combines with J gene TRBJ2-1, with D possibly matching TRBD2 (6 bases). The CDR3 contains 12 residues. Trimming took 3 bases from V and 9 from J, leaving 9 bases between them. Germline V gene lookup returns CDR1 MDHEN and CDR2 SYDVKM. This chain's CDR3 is CASSLGGFEQFF. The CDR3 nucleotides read TGTGCCAGCAGTTTGGGAGGCTTTGAGCAGTTCTTC.

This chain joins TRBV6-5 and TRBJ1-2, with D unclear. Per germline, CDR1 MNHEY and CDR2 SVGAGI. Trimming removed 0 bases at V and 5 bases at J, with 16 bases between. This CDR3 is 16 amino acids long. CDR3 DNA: TGTGCCAGCAGTTACTCGGTGGGTCGGGGTGGATATGGCTACACCTTC. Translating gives CASSYSVGRGGYGYTF.

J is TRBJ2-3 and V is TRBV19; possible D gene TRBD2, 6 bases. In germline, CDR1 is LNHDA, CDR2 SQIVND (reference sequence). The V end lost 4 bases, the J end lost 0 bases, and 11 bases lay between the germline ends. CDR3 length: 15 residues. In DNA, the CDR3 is TGTGCCAGTAGTAAGGGGCGGGGTAGCACAGATACGCAGTATTTT. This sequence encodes CASSKGRGSTDTQYF.

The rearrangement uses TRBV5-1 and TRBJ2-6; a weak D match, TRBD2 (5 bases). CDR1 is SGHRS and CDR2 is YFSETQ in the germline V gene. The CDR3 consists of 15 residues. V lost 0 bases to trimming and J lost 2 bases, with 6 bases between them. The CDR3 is CASSLAGTGANVLTF. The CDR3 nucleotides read TGCGCCAGCAGCTTGGCCGGGACTGGGGCCAACGTCCTGACTTTC.

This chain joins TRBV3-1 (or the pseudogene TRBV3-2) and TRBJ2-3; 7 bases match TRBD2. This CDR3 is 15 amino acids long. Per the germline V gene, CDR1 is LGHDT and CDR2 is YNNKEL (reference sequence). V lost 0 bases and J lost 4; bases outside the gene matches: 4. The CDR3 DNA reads TGTGCCAGCAGCCAAGACGGGGGGAGCTCAGATACGCAGTATTTT. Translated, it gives CASSQDGGSSDTQYF.

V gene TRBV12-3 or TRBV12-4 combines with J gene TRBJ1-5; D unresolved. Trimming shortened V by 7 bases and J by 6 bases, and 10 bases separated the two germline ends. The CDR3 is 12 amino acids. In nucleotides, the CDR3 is TGTGCCAGCAAATCCGGGAGTCAGCCCCAGCATTTT. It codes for CASKSGSQPQHF.

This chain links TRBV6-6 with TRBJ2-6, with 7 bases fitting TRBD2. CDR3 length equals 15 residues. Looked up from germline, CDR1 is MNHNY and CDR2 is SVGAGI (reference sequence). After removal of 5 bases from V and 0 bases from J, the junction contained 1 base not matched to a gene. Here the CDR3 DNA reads TGTGCCAGCAGTCCGGGGGGCTCTGGGGCCAACGTCCTGACTTTC. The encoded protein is CASSPGGSGANVLTF.

In DNA, the CDR3 is TGTGCCAGCTCACAGGGGACTGGGAATTCACCCCTCCACTTT. Translation gives CASSQGTGNSPLHF. V and J are TRBV18 and TRBJ1-6; D possibly corresponds to TRBD1 (5 bases). Looked up from germline, CDR1 is KGHSH and CDR2 is LQKENI. CDR3 length equals 14 residues. The V gene lost 4 bases and the J gene lost 7 bases, with 11 bases spanning the gap.

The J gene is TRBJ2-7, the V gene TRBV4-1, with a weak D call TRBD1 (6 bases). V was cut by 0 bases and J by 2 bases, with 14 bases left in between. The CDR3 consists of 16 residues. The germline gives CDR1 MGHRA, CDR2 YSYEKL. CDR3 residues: CASSQEPGHQAYEQYF. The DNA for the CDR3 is TGCGCCAGCAGCCAAGAACCGGGACACCAAGCCTACGAGCAGTACTTC.

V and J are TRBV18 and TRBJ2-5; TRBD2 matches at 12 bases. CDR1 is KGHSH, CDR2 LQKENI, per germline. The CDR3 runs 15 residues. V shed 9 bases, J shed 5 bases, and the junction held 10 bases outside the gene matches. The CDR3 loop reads CASQGLAGTGETQYF. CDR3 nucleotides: TGTGCCAGTCAAGGACTAGCGGGGACCGGGGAGACCCAGTACTTC.

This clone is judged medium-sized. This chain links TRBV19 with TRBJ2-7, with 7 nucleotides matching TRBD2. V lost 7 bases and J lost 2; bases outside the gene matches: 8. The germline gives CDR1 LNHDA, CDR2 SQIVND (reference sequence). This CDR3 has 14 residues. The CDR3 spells CASTPGLGTYEQYF. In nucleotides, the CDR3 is TGTGCCAGTACCCCAGGACTAGGAACCTACGAGCAGTACTTC.

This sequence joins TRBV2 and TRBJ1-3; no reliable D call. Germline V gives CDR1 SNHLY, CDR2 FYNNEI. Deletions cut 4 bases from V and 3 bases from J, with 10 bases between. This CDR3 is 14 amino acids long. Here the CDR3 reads CASSVQARGNTIYF. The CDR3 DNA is TGTGCCAGCAGTGTCCAGGCCCGTGGAAACACCATATATTTT.

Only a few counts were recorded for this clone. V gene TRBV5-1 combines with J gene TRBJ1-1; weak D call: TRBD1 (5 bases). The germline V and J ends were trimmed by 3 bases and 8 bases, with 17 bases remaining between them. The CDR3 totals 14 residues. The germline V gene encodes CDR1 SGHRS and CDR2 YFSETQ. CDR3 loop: CASSSTAGFGEAFF. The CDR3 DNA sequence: TGCGCCAGCAGCTCGACGGCAGGGTTTGGCGAAGCTTTCTTT.

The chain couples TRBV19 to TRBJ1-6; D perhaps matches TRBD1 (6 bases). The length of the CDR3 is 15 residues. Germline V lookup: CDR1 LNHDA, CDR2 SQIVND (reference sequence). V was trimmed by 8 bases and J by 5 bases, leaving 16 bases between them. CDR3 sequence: CASGGAGENNSPLHF. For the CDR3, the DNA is TGTGCCAGTGGCGGAGCAGGGGAGAATAATTCACCCCTCCACTTT.

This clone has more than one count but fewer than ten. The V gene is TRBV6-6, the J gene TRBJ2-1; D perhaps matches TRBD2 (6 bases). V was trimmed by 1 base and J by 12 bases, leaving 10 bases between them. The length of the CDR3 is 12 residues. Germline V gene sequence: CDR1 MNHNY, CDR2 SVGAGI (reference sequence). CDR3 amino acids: CASSYFAGRQFF. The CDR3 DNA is TGTGCCAGCAGTTACTTTGCGGGGAGGCAGTTCTTC.

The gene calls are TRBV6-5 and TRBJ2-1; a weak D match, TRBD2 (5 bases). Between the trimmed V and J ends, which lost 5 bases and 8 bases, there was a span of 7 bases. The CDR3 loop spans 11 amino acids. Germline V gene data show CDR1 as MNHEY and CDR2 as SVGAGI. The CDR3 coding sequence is TGTGCCAGCAGTCGGGGAGATGAGCAGTTCTTC. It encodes CASSRGDEQFF.

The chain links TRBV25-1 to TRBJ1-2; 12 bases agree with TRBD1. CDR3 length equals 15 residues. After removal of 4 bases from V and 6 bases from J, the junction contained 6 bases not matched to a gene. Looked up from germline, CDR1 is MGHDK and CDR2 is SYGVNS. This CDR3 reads CASSAQGQGAHGYTF. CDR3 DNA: TGTGCCAGCAGTGCGCAGGGACAGGGGGCTCATGGCTACACCTTC.